The 25 T cell receptor beta chains in this list originate from one sample, sequenced in a study of T cell changes during pregnancy in multiple sclerosis. Some clones are missing from TCRdb's copy, which holds only in-frame ones; the method was immunoSEQ multiplex PCR. Found here are roughly 99,000 clones, around 92% of them singletons; the top ten hold less than 0.9%. Sequences were derived from peripheral blood, sampled in the third trimester of pregnancy. Receptors originate from a female donor in good health, enrolled as a control in a pregnancy study.

This chain connects TRBV9 to TRBJ1-6; possibly TRBD1 for D (6 bases). V dropped 2 bases and J dropped 6 bases, with 15 bases sitting between them. This CDR3 has 16 amino acids. Germline CDR1 and CDR2: SGDLS and YYNGEE. Here the CDR3 reads CASSVTMDSRNSPLHF. Here the CDR3 DNA reads TGTGCCAGCAGCGTTACCATGGACAGTCGTAATTCACCCCTCCACTTT.

The V and J genes are TRBV9 and TRBJ2-1, with 11 bases aligning to TRBD2. V shed 3 bases, J shed 6 bases, and the junction held 5 bases outside the gene matches. The germline V gene has CDR1 SGDLS and CDR2 YYNGEE. This CDR3 has 15 residues. CDR3 region: CASSATSGVTNEQFF. CDR3 coding DNA: TGTGCCAGCAGCGCGACTAGCGGGGTGACCAATGAGCAGTTCTTC. Supplemented by reference TRBV9 and TRBJ2-1, the full variable domain reads DSGVTQTPKHLITATGQRVTLRCSPRSGDLSVYWYQQSLDQGLQFLIQYYNGEERAKGNILERFSAQQFPDLHSELNLSSLELGDSALYFCASSATSGVTNEQFFGPGTRLTVL.

The chain uses TRBV10-3 and TRBJ1-2; the match to TRBD1 covers 8 bases. With 2 bases clipped from V and 4 bases from J, the junction kept 3 bases outside the gene matches. Looked up from germline, CDR1 is ENHRY and CDR2 is SYGVKD. CDR3 length: 14 residues. The CDR3 DNA sequence: TGTGCCATCAGTGAGACGACAGGGGCCTATGGCTACACCTTC. Amino acids: CAISETTGAYGYTF.

This chain connects TRBV9 to TRBJ1-2; 8 positions agree with TRBD1. Losses at the gene ends were 6 bases for V and 3 bases for J; bases not matched to a gene: 4. Germline lookup yields CDR1 SGDLS and CDR2 YYNGEE. The CDR3 totals 13 residues. The CDR3 coding sequence is TGTGCCAGCACCCAGGGGGCGGACTATGGCTACACCTTC. Residues: CASTQGADYGYTF.

The chain couples TRBV14 to TRBJ2-3; the D is unclear. CDR1 and CDR2 (germline): SGHDN, FVKESK. The ends were cut back, 1 base at V and 0 bases at J, with 11 bases in the middle. This CDR3 contains 16 residues. As DNA, the CDR3 is TGTGCCAGCAGCCAAGTGCAGGTTTCCAGCACAGATACGCAGTATTTT. Translation: CASSQVQVSSTDTQYF.

The chain couples TRBV7-9 to TRBJ1-5; D is unclear. Germline V CDR1 and CDR2: SEHNR, FQNEAQ (reference sequence). V lost 8 bases to trimming and J lost 3 bases, with 8 bases between them. The CDR3 covers 12 residues. CDR3 sequence: CASGTDNQPQHF. The CDR3 DNA sequence: TGTGCCAGCGGTACAGACAATCAGCCCCAGCATTTT.

V is TRBV19 and J is TRBJ1-3, with D possibly TRBD1 on 5 matching bases. The CDR3 is 15 amino acids. CDR1 is LNHDA and CDR2 is SQIVND in the germline V gene (reference sequence). Trimming removed 9 bases at V and 4 bases at J, with 19 bases between. This CDR3 reads CASCPLGGGGNTIYF. CDR3 DNA: TGTGCCAGCTGCCCCCTGGGGGGAGGAGGAAACACCATATATTTT.

The V call is TRBV7-2, the J call TRBJ1-4, with 8 nucleotides matching TRBD1. Losses at the gene ends were 5 bases for V and 8 bases for J; bases not matched to a gene: 7. CDR1 is SGHTA and CDR2 is FQGNSA in the germline V gene. The CDR3 length is 14 residues. This chain's CDR3 is CASSRGTGGEKLFF. The CDR3 DNA reads TGTGCCAGCAGCCGAGGGACAGGCGGGGAAAAACTGTTTTTT.

Here the CDR3 reads CASSRTGEYEQYF. CDR3 nucleotides: TGTGCCAGCAGCCGGACAGGAGAATACGAGCAGTACTTC. The V gene is TRBV6-6, the J gene TRBJ2-7, with 7 bases identical to TRBD1. Losses at the gene ends were 6 bases for V and 4 bases for J; bases not matched to a gene: 6. CDR1 is MNHNY, CDR2 SVGAGI, per germline (reference sequence). The CDR3 totals 13 residues.

This chain links TRBV5-6 with TRBJ2-3; D ambiguous. The ends were cut back, 4 bases at V and 2 bases at J, with 11 bases in the middle. The CDR3 covers 14 residues. Germline values: CDR1 SGHDT, CDR2 YYEEEE. In DNA form, the CDR3 reads TGTGCCAGCAGCCCCAGACTCATCACAGATACGCAGTATTTT. Encoded protein: CASSPRLITDTQYF.

This clone was seen a few times. The chain combines TRBV7-3 with TRBJ1-1; maybe TRBD1 (6 bases). With 2 bases removed from V and 6 bases from J, the gap between germline ends came to 13 bases. The germline CDR1 and CDR2 sequences are SGHTA and FQGTGA. The CDR3 length is 14 residues. The DNA of the CDR3 is TGTGCCAGCAGCTTAGGTGGCAGGGGCTCTGAAGCTTTCTTT. Residues: CASSLGGRGSEAFF. Using reference TRBV7-3 and TRBJ1-1 for the parts outside the CDR3, the full variable domain is GAGVSQTPSNKVTEKGKYVELRCDPISGHTALYWYRQSLGQGPEFLIYFQGTGAADDSGLPNDRFFAVRPEGSVSTLKIQRTERGDSAVYLCASSLGGRGSEAFFGQGTRLTVV.

The chain combines TRBV7-8 with TRBJ1-2, with D hard to call. The ends were cut back, 1 base at V and 0 bases at J, with 9 bases in the middle. The CDR3 extends over 15 amino acids. In germline, CDR1 is SGHVS, CDR2 FQNEAQ. The chain's CDR3 is CASSLGGLANYGYTF. The CDR3 DNA reads as TGTGCCAGCAGCTTAGGAGGGCTCGCTAACTATGGCTACACCTTC. The full variable domain, in which reference TRBV7-8 and TRBJ1-2 provide the parts outside the CDR3, is GAGVSQSPRYKVAKRGQDVALRCDPISGHVSLFWYQQALGQGPEFLTYFQNEAQLDKSGLPSDRFFAERPEGSVSTLKIQRTQQEDSAVYLCASSLGGLANYGYTFGSGTRLTVV.

This chain connects TRBV9 to TRBJ1-3; TRBD1 aligns across 8 bases. This CDR3 region has 15 residues. Germline trimming cut 2 bases from V and 2 bases from J; bases unmatched to any gene: 3. Germline V gene data show CDR1 as SGDLS and CDR2 as YYNGEE. This CDR3 is CASSVGQVAGNTIYF. The CDR3 nucleotides read TGTGCCAGCAGCGTGGGACAGGTCGCTGGAAACACCATATATTTT.

The chain recombines TRBV18 with TRBJ2-1; tentatively, D is TRBD2 (5 bases). Trimming stripped 2 bases from V and 7 bases from J, with 15 bases between. The CDR3 has 15 residues. Germline V lookup: CDR1 KGHSH, CDR2 LQKENI. The CDR3 reads CASSPGNGLRNEQFF. For the CDR3, the DNA is TGTGCCAGCTCACCAGGGAATGGACTCAGGAATGAGCAGTTCTTC.

The rearrangement joins TRBV5-1 to TRBJ1-4; TRBD1 might be the D (5 bases). The V gene lost 1 base and the J gene lost 5 bases, with 9 bases spanning the gap. Germline CDR1 reads SGHRS; CDR2 reads YFSETQ. The CDR3 is 14 amino acids. The CDR3 is CASSLRGSNEKLFF. The DNA for the CDR3 is TGCGCCAGCAGCTTGAGGGGCTCAAATGAAAAACTGTTTTTT.

The chain links TRBV6-5 to TRBJ1-5; 9 positions agree with TRBD1. V lost 5 bases and J lost 3; bases outside the gene matches: 5. The CDR3 extends over 15 amino acids. From germline, CDR1 is MNHEY and CDR2 SVGAGI. CDR3 amino acids: CASSATGGLNQPQHF. The DNA of the CDR3 is TGTGCCAGCAGTGCCACAGGGGGCCTCAATCAGCCCCAGCATTTT.

V gene TRBV7-3 combines with J gene TRBJ2-1; 7 bases agree with TRBD1. V was pared by 7 bases and J by 4 bases, with 7 bases of the junction left unmatched. Looked up from germline, CDR1 is SGHTA and CDR2 is FQGTGA. The CDR3 totals 14 residues. DNA of the CDR3: TGTGCCAGCATGAAAGGGGGCGTTTACAATGAGCAGTTCTTC. Residues: CASMKGGVYNEQFF. The whole variable domain, remainder taken from reference TRBV7-3 and TRBJ2-1, is GAGVSQTPSNKVTEKGKYVELRCDPISGHTALYWYRQSLGQGPEFLIYFQGTGAADDSGLPNDRFFAVRPEGSVSTLKIQRTERGDSAVYLCASMKGGVYNEQFFGPGTRLTVL.

The rearrangement uses TRBV7-2 and TRBJ2-1; 7 bases are shared with TRBD2. CDR3 size: 14 residues. CDR1 SGHTA and CDR2 FQGNSA come from the germline V gene. J was trimmed by 13 bases and V by 8 bases; bases with no gene match: 17. The chain's CDR3 is CASSVERGVRGQFF. DNA of the CDR3: TGTGCCAGCTCCGTTGAGCGGGGTGTGAGGGGACAGTTCTTC.

The rearrangement joins TRBV13 to TRBJ1-4, with unresolved D. V dropped 5 bases and J dropped 5 bases, with 6 bases sitting between them. Per the germline V gene, CDR1 is PRHDT and CDR2 is FYEKMQ (reference sequence). This CDR3 spans 12 amino acids. The CDR3 loop reads CASSLLNEKLFF. The CDR3 DNA follows: TGTGCCAGCAGCCTACTCAATGAAAAACTGTTTTTT.

The rearrangement uses TRBV7-8 and TRBJ1-5; TRBD1 aligns across 7 bases. CDR1 and CDR2 from the germline V gene are SGHVS and FQNEAQ. The V segment lost 5 bases and the J segment 1 base; nucleotides outside the gene matches: 11. The CDR3 covers 17 residues. The CDR3 region is CASSPVEGGASNQPQHF. In DNA form, the CDR3 reads TGTGCCAGCAGCCCCGTCGAAGGGGGCGCGAGCAATCAGCCCCAGCATTTT.

V is TRBV30 and J is TRBJ2-2, with TRBD2 identical over 10 bases. CDR3 length: 17 residues. Germline V gene lookup returns CDR1 GTSNPN and CDR2 SVGIG (reference sequence). The ends lost 0 bases at V and 4 bases at J; junction bases unmatched: 8. CDR3 in DNA: TGTGCCTGGAGTGTACGGCTAGCGGGGGTCGCCACCGGGGAGCTGTTTTTT. This codes for CAWSVRLAGVATGELFF.

The V gene is TRBV18, the J gene TRBJ2-2, with D uncertain. CDR3 size: 15 residues. Germline CDR1 and CDR2: KGHSH and LQKENI. The V gene lost 3 bases and the J gene lost 4 bases, with 12 bases spanning the gap. The CDR3, as DNA: TGTGCCAGCTCACCCCTAATCACGGGCACCGGGGAGCTGTTTTTT. It translates to CASSPLITGTGELFF.

This sequence joins TRBV30 and TRBJ2-7; no clear D gene. The V end lost 4 bases, the J end lost 4 bases, and 11 bases lay between the germline ends. Looked up from germline, CDR1 is GTSNPN and CDR2 is SVGIG (reference sequence). This CDR3 region has 12 residues. The CDR3 DNA reads TGTGCCTGGACACACGCCACGTACGAGCAGTACTTC. Translated: CAWTHATYEQYF.

The chain recombines TRBV25-1 with TRBJ1-3, with D perhaps TRBD1 (6 bases). CDR3 length: 17 residues. Per germline, CDR1 MGHDK and CDR2 SYGVNS. Trimming removed 1 base at V and 0 bases at J, with 13 bases between. This CDR3 is CASSESGGQYSGNTIYF. CDR3 coding DNA: TGTGCCAGCAGTGAATCCGGCGGACAGTACTCTGGAAACACCATATATTTT.

The V call is TRBV4-1, the J call TRBJ2-2, with 8 bases aligning to TRBD1. The CDR3 has 16 residues. J gave up 4 bases and V 4 bases, and 8 bases lay outside the gene matches. From germline, CDR1 is MGHRA and CDR2 YSYEKL. The DNA of the CDR3 is TGCGCCAGCAGCCGAGGACAGGGAGGTTCCACCGGGGAGCTGTTTTTT. This encodes CASSRGQGGSTGELFF.